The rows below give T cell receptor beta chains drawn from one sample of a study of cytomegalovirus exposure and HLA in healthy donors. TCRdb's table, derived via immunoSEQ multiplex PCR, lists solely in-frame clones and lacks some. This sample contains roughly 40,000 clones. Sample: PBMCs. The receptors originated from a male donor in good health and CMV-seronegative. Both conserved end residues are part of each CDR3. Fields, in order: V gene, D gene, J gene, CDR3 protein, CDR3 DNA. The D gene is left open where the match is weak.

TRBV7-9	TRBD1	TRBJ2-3	CASSPVGTGADTQYF	TGTGCCAGCAGCCCCGTAGGGACAGGGGCAGATACGCAGTATTTT
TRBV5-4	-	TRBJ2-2	CASSLSGDDTGELFF	TGTGCCAGCAGCTTATCCGGGGATGACACCGGGGAGCTGTTTTTT
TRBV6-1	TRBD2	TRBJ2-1	CASSEFRGGYNEQFF	TGTGCCAGCAGTGAATTCCGGGGGGGGTACAATGAGCAGTTCTTC
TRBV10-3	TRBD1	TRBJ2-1	CAITRTGRSSYNEQFF	TGTGCCATCACCCGGACAGGGAGAAGCTCCTACAATGAGCAGTTCTTC
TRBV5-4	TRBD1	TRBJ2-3	CASSRTGAGDTQYF	TGTGCCAGCAGCCGGACAGGGGCGGGAGATACGCAGTATTTT
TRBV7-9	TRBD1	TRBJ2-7	CASSWGQGNDEQYF	TGTGCCAGCAGCTGGGGACAGGGAAATGACGAGCAGTACTTC
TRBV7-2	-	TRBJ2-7	CASSLAGSGASYEQYF	TGTGCCAGCAGCTTAGCAGGCAGCGGCGCCTCCTACGAGCAGTACTTC
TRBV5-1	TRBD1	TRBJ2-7	CASSFGTGAYEQYF	TGCGCCAGCAGCTTTGGGACAGGGGCCTACGAGCAGTACTTC
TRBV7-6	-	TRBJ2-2	CASSLRSGDTGELFF	TGTGCCAGCAGCTTAAGGTCAGGGGACACCGGGGAGCTGTTTTTT
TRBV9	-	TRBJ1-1	CASSAGVGGKNTEAFF	TGTGCCAGCAGCGCCGGGGTTGGGGGCAAAAACACTGAAGCTTTCTTT
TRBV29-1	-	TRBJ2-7	CSFLAESSYEQYF	TGCAGCTTTCTGGCGGAAAGCTCCTACGAGCAGTACTTC
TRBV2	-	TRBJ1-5	CASSEARAGAYNQPQHF	TGTGCCAGCAGTGAAGCAAGGGCAGGGGCATACAATCAGCCCCAGCATTTT
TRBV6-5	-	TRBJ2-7	CASSYWGDDYEQYF	TGTGCCAGCAGTTACTGGGGGGATGACTACGAGCAGTACTTC
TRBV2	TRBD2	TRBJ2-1	CASSEALAGVIYNEQFF	TGTGCCAGCAGTGAAGCTTTAGCGGGGGTAATATACAATGAGCAGTTCTTC
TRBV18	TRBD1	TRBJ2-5	CASSPWTGGGETQYF	TGTGCCAGCTCACCTTGGACAGGGGGCGGAGAGACCCAGTACTTC
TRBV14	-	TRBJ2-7	CASSQGSGWRYF	TGTGCCAGCAGCCAAGGGTCAGGGTGGAGGTACTTC
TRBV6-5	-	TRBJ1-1	CASSRQGNTEAFF	TGTGCCAGCAGTCGGCAGGGGAACACTGAAGCTTTCTTT
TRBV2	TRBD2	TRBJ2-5	CASRHELAGGRETQYF	TGTGCCAGCAGGCATGAACTAGCGGGGGGGCGTGAGACCCAGTACTTC
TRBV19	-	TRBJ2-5	CATTGGDRGTQYF	TGTGCCACTACTGGAGGGGATCGGGGGACCCAGTACTTC
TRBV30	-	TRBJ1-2	CAWSPRRKPGHSYGYTF	TGTGCCTGGAGTCCTAGGAGAAAACCGGGACACTCTTATGGCTACACCTTC
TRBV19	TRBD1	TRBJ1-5	CASSIAPIQGYSNQPQHF	TGTGCCAGTAGTATAGCCCCTATACAGGGGTATAGCAATCAGCCCCAGCATTTT
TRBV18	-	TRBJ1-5	CASTTDRNQPQHF	TGTGCCAGCACCACCGACAGAAATCAGCCCCAGCATTTT
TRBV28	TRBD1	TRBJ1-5	CASRVGTALNQPQHF	TGTGCCAGCAGGGTCGGGACAGCCCTCAATCAGCCCCAGCATTTT
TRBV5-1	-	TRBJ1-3	CASSHGSAVSGNTIYF	TGCGCCAGCAGCCACGGTTCGGCGGTCTCTGGAAACACCATATATTTT
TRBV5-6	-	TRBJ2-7	CASSLGRGSVYEQYF	TGTGCCAGCAGCTTGGGTCGGGGATCGGTCTACGAGCAGTACTTC
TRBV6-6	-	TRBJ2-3	CASSYSTPSTDTQYF	TGTGCCAGCAGTTACTCAACTCCTAGCACAGATACGCAGTATTTT
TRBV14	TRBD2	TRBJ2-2	CASSHPVGGGYFGELFF	TGTGCCAGCAGCCACCCAGTCGGGGGGGGCTACTTCGGGGAGCTGTTTTTT
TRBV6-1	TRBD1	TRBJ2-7	CASRWTGSYEQYF	TGTGCCAGCAGGTGGACAGGTTCCTACGAGCAGTACTTC
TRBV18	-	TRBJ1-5	CASSPRSVSNQPQHF	TGTGCCAGCTCACCCAGGTCAGTTAGCAATCAGCCCCAGCATTTT
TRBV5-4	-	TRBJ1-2	CASSLGSGRYGYTF	TGCGCCAGCAGCTTGGGATCAGGGCGGTATGGCTACACCTTC
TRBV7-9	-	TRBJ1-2	CASSLAAGAGYGYTF	TGTGCCAGCAGCTTAGCGGCGGGGGCGGGCTATGGCTACACCTTC
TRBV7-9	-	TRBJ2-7	CASSREFSAYEQYF	TGTGCCAGCAGCCGGGAGTTTTCTGCCTACGAGCAGTACTTC
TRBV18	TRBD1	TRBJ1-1	CASSPGQGGNTEAFF	TGTGCCAGCTCACCAGGACAGGGGGGTAACACTGAAGCTTTCTTT
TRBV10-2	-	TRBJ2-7	CASRRGYEQYF	TGCGCCAGCAGGCGAGGTTACGAGCAGTACTTC
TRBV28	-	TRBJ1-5	CASSPSRGYSNQPQHF	TGTGCCAGCAGTCCCTCGAGGGGGTATAGCAATCAGCCCCAGCATTTT
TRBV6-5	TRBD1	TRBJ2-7	CASRRQGTSEQYF	TGTGCCAGCAGGCGACAGGGAACGTCCGAGCAGTACTTC
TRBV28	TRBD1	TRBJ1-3	CASTTGGTGNTIYF	TGTGCCAGCACGACAGGGGGCACTGGAAACACCATATATTTT
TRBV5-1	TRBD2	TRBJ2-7	CASNSGGANYEQYF	TGCGCCAGTAATAGCGGGGGGGCCAACTACGAGCAGTACTTC
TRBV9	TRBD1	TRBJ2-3	CASSVRGPSTDTQYF	TGTGCCAGCAGCGTTAGGGGGCCTAGCACAGATACGCAGTATTTT
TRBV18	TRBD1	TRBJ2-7	CASSPSLDRVHEQYF	TGTGCCAGCTCACCCTCATTGGACAGGGTCCACGAGCAGTACTTC
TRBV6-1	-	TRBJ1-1	CASSGGLYNTEAFF	TGTGCCAGCAGTGGAGGACTGTATAACACTGAAGCTTTCTTT
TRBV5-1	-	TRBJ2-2	CASSLAVGGTGELFF	TGCGCCAGCAGCTTGGCCGTAGGGGGCACCGGGGAGCTGTTTTTT
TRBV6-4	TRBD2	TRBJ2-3	CASSEQAGGTDTQYF	TGTGCCAGCAGTGAACAAGCGGGGGGCACAGATACGCAGTATTTT
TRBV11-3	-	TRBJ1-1	CASSQRGGTEAFF	TGTGCCAGCAGCCAGAGGGGAGGCACTGAAGCTTTCTTT
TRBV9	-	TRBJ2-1	CASSVTSSDNEQFF	TGTGCCAGCAGCGTAACTAGTTCAGACAATGAGCAGTTCTTC
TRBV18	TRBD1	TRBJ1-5	CASSPRQGQHQPQHF	TGTGCCAGCTCACCCCGTCAGGGACAGCATCAGCCCCAGCATTTT
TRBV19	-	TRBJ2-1	CASSIPGKLSYNEQFF	TGTGCCAGTAGTATTCCGGGGAAGTTATCCTACAATGAGCAGTTCTTC